The rows below give T cell receptor beta chains drawn from one sample of a study of T cells in Graves' hyperthyroidism and ophthalmopathy. TCRdb reprocessed the multiplex PCR reads with MiXCR, giving one entry per CDR3 protein. The sample lists about 350,000 distinct CDR3 sequences, roughly 15% occurring once. Material: blood. These receptors all stem from an older woman with Graves' ophthalmopathy. The CDR3 runs from the conserved cysteine through the conserved F or W. The order of the fields is V gene, J gene, clone size, D gene, CDR3 protein, CDR3 DNA. D genes are given only for firm matches. Not every row has a clone size; where given, it reads once, few, many or a size class.

V: TRBV6-2/TRBV6-3; J: TRBJ1-2; size: few; D: -; CDR3: CASSYSPGHGYGYTF; DNA: TGTGCCAGCAGTTATTCCCCGGGACATGGATATGGCTACACCTTC
V: TRBV30; J: TRBJ2-3; size: many; D: -; CDR3: CAWTREFTDTQYF; DNA: TGTGCCTGGACCAGGGAATTCACAGATACGCAGTATTTT
V: TRBV19; J: TRBJ2-1; size: few; D: TRBD1; CDR3: CASSIRDSNEQFF; DNA: TGTGCCAGTAGTATCCGGGACAGCAATGAGCAGTTCTTC
V: TRBV6-1; J: TRBJ2-2; size: -; D: -; CDR3: CASGNGNTGELFF; DNA: TGTGCCAGCGGCAACGGGAACACCGGGGAGCTGTTTTTT
V: TRBV28; J: TRBJ2-1; size: many; D: TRBD2; CDR3: CASSGGGGDNEQFF; DNA: TGTGCCAGCAGCGGGGGTGGGGGGGACAATGAGCAGTTCTTC
V: TRBV7-9; J: TRBJ2-1; size: many; D: TRBD1; CDR3: CASSLGQGFGSYNEQFF; DNA: TGTGCCAGCAGCTTGGGACAGGGGTTTGGTTCCTACAATGAGCAGTTCTTC
V: TRBV27; J: TRBJ2-7; size: many; D: -; CDR3: CATASVWPPYYEQYF; DNA: TGTGCCACAGCTTCAGTATGGCCTCCCTACTACGAGCAGTACTTC
V: TRBV5-1; J: TRBJ1-6; size: many; D: TRBD1; CDR3: CASSGTGRDSPLHF; DNA: TGCGCCAGCAGCGGGACAGGGAGAGATTCACCCCTCCACTTT
V: TRBV7-9; J: TRBJ1-2; size: -; D: -; CDR3: CASRHNSVRYGYTF; DNA: TGTGCCAGCAGGCATAACTCGGTAAGGTATGGCTACACCTTC
V: TRBV7-9; J: TRBJ1-6; size: -; D: -; CDR3: CASSFYGNNVNSPLHF; DNA: TGTGCCAGCAGCTTTTATGGCAACAACGTAAATTCACCCCTCCACTTT
V: TRBV29-1; J: TRBJ1-2; size: -; D: TRBD1; CDR3: CSVVGQGLGYTF; DNA: TGCAGCGTTGTAGGACAGGGCTTAGGCTACACCTTC
V: TRBV10-2; J: TRBJ2-7; size: few; D: TRBD1; CDR3: CASSGGQGPYEQYF; DNA: TGCGCCAGCAGTGGGGGACAGGGCCCCTACGAGCAGTACTTC
V: TRBV2; J: TRBJ1-5; size: -; D: TRBD1; CDR3: CASRENPGQGKQPQHF; DNA: TGTGCCAGCAGGGAAAACCCGGGACAGGGTAAACAGCCCCAGCATTTT
V: TRBV6-1; J: TRBJ1-5; size: many; D: -; CDR3: CASRGRGSNQPQHF; DNA: TGTGCCAGCAGGGGCAGGGGTAGCAATCAGCCCCAGCATTTT
V: TRBV5-6; J: TRBJ2-1; size: few; D: TRBD1; CDR3: CASSSRDRGIYEQFF; DNA: TGTGCCAGCAGCTCCCGGGACAGGGGTATCTATGAGCAGTTCTTC